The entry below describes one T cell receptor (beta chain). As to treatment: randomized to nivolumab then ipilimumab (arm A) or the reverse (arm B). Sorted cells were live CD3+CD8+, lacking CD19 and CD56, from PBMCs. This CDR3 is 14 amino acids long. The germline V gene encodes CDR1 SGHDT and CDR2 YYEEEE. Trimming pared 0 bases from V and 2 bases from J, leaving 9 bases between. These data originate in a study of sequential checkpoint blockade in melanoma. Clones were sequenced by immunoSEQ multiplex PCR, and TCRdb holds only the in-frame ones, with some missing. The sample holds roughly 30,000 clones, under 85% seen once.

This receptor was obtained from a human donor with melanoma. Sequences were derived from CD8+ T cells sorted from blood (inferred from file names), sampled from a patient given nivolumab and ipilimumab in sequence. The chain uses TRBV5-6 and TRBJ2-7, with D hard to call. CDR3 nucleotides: TGTGCCAGCAGCTTGGGTAGCAATCCCTACGAGCAGTACTTC. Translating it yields CASSLGSNPYEQYF.